This paragraph covers one T cell receptor beta chain sequence. The target of this receptor is not known. The record has no base qualities; no much larger clone is one base away. Explained via the paper, the time point label denotes: week 35, safety follow-up. Every vaccine dose consisted of 300 ug of a 20-mer mutant IDH1 peptide in Montanide, administered subcutaneously together with topical imiquimod. Patients were given eight vaccinations, in weeks 1, 3, 5, 7, 11, 15, 19 and 23, which matched visits V03 through V10. Donors had newly diagnosed WHO grade 3 or 4 IDH1-mutant astrocytomas with loss of nuclear ATRX. The samples were drawn from NOA16, a multicentre, single-arm, open-label phase I trial in Germany that tested a mutant IDH1 peptide vaccine in humans for the first time. Genomic DNA for TCRB sequencing was isolated from EDTA blood with the DNeasy Blood and Tissue Kit. The sample belongs to a study of a mutant IDH1 vaccine in newly diagnosed glioma listed by TCRdb under 2021. At the level of the whole study: Vaccination was initiated 4-6 weeks after radiotherapy alone, or concurrently with temozolomide cycles in the chemotherapy-containing groups. Of the approximately 30 treated patients, approximately 62% were male and approximately 40% were female, and the mean age was approximately 39 years. Before enrollment, patients had received standard therapy of radiotherapy alone, temozolomide alone, or radiochemotherapy with temozolomide; most received the combination. The week-35 safety follow-up was designated visit V12, and the week-47 end of study was designated visit V13. Six visits were used for peripheral blood collection: V03 (baseline), V05, V07, V10, V12 and V13. Longitudinal TCRB deep sequencing was performed for about two dozen treated patients wherever samples were available for exploratory analyses.

Libraries were constructed by the immunoSEQ multiplex PCR assay. The hsTCRB Kit was used according to the manufacturer's protocol to amplify rearranged TCR beta chain sequences. TCRB libraries were sequenced on an Illumina MiSeq. The study's processing was this. The proprietary platform of the kit vendor was used for demultiplexing, trimming and gene mapping. TCRdb mirrors the immuneACCESS table, restricted to in-frame sequences. Some clones are absent from its copies; in checked studies, under half trace to an unresolved V gene, and the reason for the others is unknown. That table furnishes V, J and clone size, whereas the DNA furnished D and trimming. The sample table shows 50,000 to 70,000 clones, and about 85% are seen once. The ten largest make up 3.5% to 4.5% of the sample. Results the study describes overall, beyond this receptor: According to the authors, sample limitations meant that analyses of patient blood samples could not be reproduced. Pseudoprogression appeared unrelated to alterations in the top peripheral T cell clonotypes detected by TCRB sequencing. Across multiple MHC alleles, vaccine-induced immune responses were seen in 85% to 95% of patients. Availability determined which PBMC samples were chosen for TCRB deep sequencing.

The germline V gene (reference sequence) yields LNHNV for CDR1 and YYDKDF for CDR2. The CDR3 starts with the cysteine, ends with the phenylalanine, and has 16 residues. The kept DNA is CDR3 alone, 48 bases in frame from the first base. V drops 5 bases and J drops 0 bases, leaving 15 bases in between. The sequence came from a man under 40 with glioma. The chain couples TRBV15 to TRBJ2-3; a tentative D match to TRBD1 spans 6 bases. Here the sequenced sample was PBMCs, taken from a glioma patient whose treatment included an IDH1 peptide vaccine. The CDR3 protein: CATSGTGTPSTDTQYF. The DNA sequence reads TGTGCCACCAGCGGAACAGGGACACCGAGCACAGATACGCAGTATTTT. When the CDR3 is completed using the reference TRBV15 and TRBJ2-3 genes on either side, the full variable domain is DAMVIQNPRYQVTQFGKPVTLSCSQTLNHNVMYWYQQKSSQAPKLLFHYYDKDFNNEADTPDNFQSRRPNTSFCFLDIRSPGLGDTAMYLCATSGTGTPSTDTQYFGPGTRLTVL.